These 20 T cell receptor beta chains were sequenced from one sample in a study of T cells expressing NK-cell markers. TCRdb reprocessed the 5' RACE reads and stores each CDR3 protein as one record, lacking DNA. The sample shows about 390,000 distinct CDR3 sequences, and around 10% sits with its ten largest clones. The sequencing sample was made of blood T cells: a sorted CD56 or NKG2C T cell subset, CD4+ or CD8+ T cells, or bulk PBMC T cells (not recorded which). The receptors originated from a woman aged 50 to 65 in good health.

The J gene is TRBJ2-1, the V gene TRBV7-2; as DNA is missing, the TRBD2 call by TCRdb cannot be tested. Germline CDR1 is SGHTA and CDR2 is FQGNSA. The CDR3 has 15 amino acids. The CDR3 reads CASSEGTSDYNEQFF.

The chain employs TRBV12-3 or TRBV12-4 and TRBJ2-3; TCRdb selects TRBD1, and the lack of DNA leaves this call unchecked. This CDR3 spans 16 amino acids. CDR3 residues: CASSPGGESSTDTQYF.

V usage is TRBV20-1 and J usage is TRBJ2-1; absent DNA, TCRdb's TRBD2 call cannot be checked. The CDR3 length is 16 residues. Germline CDR1 is DFQATT and CDR2 is SNEGSKA (reference sequence). The CDR3 here is CSASSVLAGGGNEQFF.

The chain is built from TRBV27 and TRBJ1-1; no DNA is available, so the TRBD1 call from TCRdb remains unchecked. The CDR3 extends over 14 amino acids. Germline CDR1 reads MNHEY; CDR2 reads SMNVEV (reference sequence). This CDR3 reads CASRILREGTEAFF.

This chain joins TRBV7-2 and TRBJ2-1; TCRdb returns TRBD1, unconfirmable since there is no DNA. CDR1 is SGHTA, CDR2 FQGNSA, per germline. This CDR3 region has 14 residues. The chain's CDR3 is CASSVDPSKDEQFF.

The chain couples TRBV6-5 to TRBJ2-6. Germline V gene sequence: CDR1 MNHEY, CDR2 SVGAGI. This CDR3 has 16 residues. Here the CDR3 reads CASSYRSVSGANVLTF.

V usage is TRBV4-1 and J usage is TRBJ2-1. CDR3 length: 16 residues. Germline values: CDR1 MGHRA, CDR2 YSYEKL. CDR3 loop: CASSQGLASSYNEQFF.

The rearrangement uses TRBV27 and TRBJ2-1. The germline CDR1 and CDR2 sequences are MNHEY and SMNVEV (reference sequence). The CDR3 is made up of 14 amino acids. The CDR3 sequence is CASSLRSSYNEQFF.

The chain is built from TRBV14 and TRBJ1-2; TCRdb's D call of TRBD1 is untestable without DNA. This CDR3 is built from 14 residues. The germline V gene encodes CDR1 SGHDN and CDR2 FVKESK. CDR3 sequence: CASSQDNGIYGYTF.

This chain uses TRBV12-3 or TRBV12-4 with TRBJ1-4; the D call from TCRdb, TRBD1, cannot be confirmed without DNA. CDR3 length: 14 amino acids. The chain's CDR3 is CASSTGTPNEKLFF.

The chain has TRBV12-3 or TRBV12-4 and TRBJ2-1; TCRdb calls TRBD1, which cannot be checked without DNA. The CDR3 runs to 15 residues. CDR3 sequence reads: CASSLPNPGGNEQFF.

The CDR3 here is CASSFGGSYNEQFF. The rearrangement links TRBV12-3 or TRBV12-4 to TRBJ2-1; TCRdb's D call, TRBD1, is unchecked because there is no DNA. CDR3 length: 14 residues.

The rearrangement uses TRBV20-1 and TRBJ1-3; the D call from TCRdb, TRBD1, cannot be confirmed without DNA. The CDR3 is 14 residues long. Germline CDR1 DFQATT, CDR2 SNEGSKA (reference sequence). CDR3 residues: CSARAAGSGNTIYF.

J is TRBJ2-5 and V is TRBV12-5; the TCRdb call, TRBD2, lacks DNA for checking. Per germline, CDR1 LGHNT and CDR2 FRNRAP. This CDR3 comprises 14 residues. CDR3 sequence: CASGGSSGRETQYF.

V and J are TRBV3-1 and TRBJ2-1; checking the TCRdb D call of TRBD1 is not possible without DNA. CDR3 length equals 12 residues. Germline values: CDR1 LGHDT, CDR2 YNNKEL (reference sequence). CDR3 residues: CASTRTGHEQFF.

This chain connects TRBV20-1 to TRBJ1-2. The length of the CDR3 is 13 residues. The V gene's germline CDR1 is DFQATT and CDR2 SNEGSKA (reference sequence). The CDR3 spells CSASMDVGYGYTF.

The chain couples TRBV4-1 to TRBJ2-1; lacking DNA, the TRBD1 call made by TCRdb goes unchecked. The CDR3 runs to 16 residues. The germline V gene has CDR1 MGHRA and CDR2 YSYEKL. The CDR3 is CASSQDGALRYNEQFF.

The chain employs TRBV20-1 and TRBJ2-7; TCRdb selects TRBD2, and the lack of DNA leaves this call unchecked. CDR3 length equals 16 residues. Germline V gene sequence: CDR1 DFQATT, CDR2 SNEGSKA (reference sequence). The CDR3 reads CSARGDVRTNDYEQYF.

The CDR3 loop is CASSNEPTANTEAFF. The genes are TRBV5-1 and TRBJ1-1. The CDR3 is made up of 15 amino acids. Germline V CDR1 and CDR2: SGHRS, YFSETQ.

This chain joins TRBV15 and TRBJ1-1; the D gene TCRdb calls, TRBD1, cannot be checked with no DNA. CDR3 length equals 17 residues. Germline V gives CDR1 LNHNV, CDR2 YYDKDF (reference sequence). CDR3 loop: CATSRGRQGASNTEAFF.